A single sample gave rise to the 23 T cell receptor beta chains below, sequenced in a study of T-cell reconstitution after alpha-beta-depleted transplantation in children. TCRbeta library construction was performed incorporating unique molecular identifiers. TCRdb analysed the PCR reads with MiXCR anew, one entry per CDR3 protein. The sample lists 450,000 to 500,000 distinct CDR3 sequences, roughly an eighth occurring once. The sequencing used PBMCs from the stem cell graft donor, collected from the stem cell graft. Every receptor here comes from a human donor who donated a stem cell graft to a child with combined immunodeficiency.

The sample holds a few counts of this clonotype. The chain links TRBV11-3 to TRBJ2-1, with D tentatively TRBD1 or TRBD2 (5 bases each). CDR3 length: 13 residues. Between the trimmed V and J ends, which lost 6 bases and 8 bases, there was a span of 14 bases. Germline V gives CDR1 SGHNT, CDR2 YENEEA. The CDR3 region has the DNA TGTGCCAGCAGTGACGGGACCAAACATGAGCAGTTCTTC. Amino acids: CASSDGTKHEQFF.

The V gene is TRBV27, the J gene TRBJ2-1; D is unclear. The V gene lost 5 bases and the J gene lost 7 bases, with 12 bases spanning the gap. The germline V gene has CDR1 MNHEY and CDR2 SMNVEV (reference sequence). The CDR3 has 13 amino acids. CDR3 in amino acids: CASSKPGPNEQFF. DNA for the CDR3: TGTGCCAGCAGTAAGCCCGGGCCTAATGAGCAGTTCTTC.

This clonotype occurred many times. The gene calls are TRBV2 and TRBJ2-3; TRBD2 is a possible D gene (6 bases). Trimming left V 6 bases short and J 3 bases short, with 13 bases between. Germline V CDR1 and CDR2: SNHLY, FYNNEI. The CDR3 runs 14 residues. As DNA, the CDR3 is TGTGCCAGCAGAGCCTGGGAGGAAACAGATACGCAGTATTTT. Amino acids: CASRAWEETDTQYF.

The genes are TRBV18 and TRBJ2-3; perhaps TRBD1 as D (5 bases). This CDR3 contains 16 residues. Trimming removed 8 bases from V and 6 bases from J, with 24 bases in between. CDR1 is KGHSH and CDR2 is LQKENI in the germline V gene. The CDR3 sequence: CASRRWGSQFGDTQYF. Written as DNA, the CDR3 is TGTGCCAGCCGTAGATGGGGCAGCCAGTTCGGGGATACGCAGTATTTT.

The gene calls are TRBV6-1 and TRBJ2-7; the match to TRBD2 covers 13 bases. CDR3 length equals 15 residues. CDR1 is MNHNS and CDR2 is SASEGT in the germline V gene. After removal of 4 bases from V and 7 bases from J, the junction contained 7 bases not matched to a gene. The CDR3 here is CASSATGTSGAEQYF. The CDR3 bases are TGTGCCAGCAGTGCGACCGGGACTAGCGGGGCAGAGCAGTACTTC.

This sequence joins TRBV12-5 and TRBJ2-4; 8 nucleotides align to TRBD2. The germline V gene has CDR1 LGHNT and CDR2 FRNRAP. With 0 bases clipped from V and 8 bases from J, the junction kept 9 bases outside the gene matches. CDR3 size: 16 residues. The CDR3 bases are TGTGCTAGTGGTTTGGTACTGGTTAGCGGGGCGGACATTCAGTACTTC. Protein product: CASGLVLVSGADIQYF.

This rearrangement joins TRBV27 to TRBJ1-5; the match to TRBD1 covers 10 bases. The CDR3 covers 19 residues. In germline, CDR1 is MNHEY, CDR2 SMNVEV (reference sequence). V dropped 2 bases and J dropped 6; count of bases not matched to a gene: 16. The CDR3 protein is CASSLVRGMRQGAFQPQHF. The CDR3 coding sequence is TGTGCCAGCAGTTTAGTACGGGGAATGCGACAGGGGGCTTTTCAGCCCCAGCATTTT.

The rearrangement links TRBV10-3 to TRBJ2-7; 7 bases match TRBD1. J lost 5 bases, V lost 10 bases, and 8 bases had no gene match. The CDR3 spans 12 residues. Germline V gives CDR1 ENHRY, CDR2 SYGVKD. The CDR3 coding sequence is TGTGCCAACGGCCGAGGGGGCAACGAGCAGTACTTC. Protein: CANGRGGNEQYF.

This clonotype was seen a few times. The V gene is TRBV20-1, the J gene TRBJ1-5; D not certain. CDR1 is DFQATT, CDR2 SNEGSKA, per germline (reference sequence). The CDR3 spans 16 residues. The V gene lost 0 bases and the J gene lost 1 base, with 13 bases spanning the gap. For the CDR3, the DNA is TGCAGTGCTAGAGATAGTTCGGCAGTCAGCAATCAGCCCCAGCATTTT. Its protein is CSARDSSAVSNQPQHF.

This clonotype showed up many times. CDR3 nucleotide sequence: TGTGCCAGCAGCTCCGTGGACGGAATCTATGGCTACACCTTC. Amino acid sequence: CASSSVDGIYGYTF. The rearrangement joins TRBV7-2 to TRBJ1-2, with D hard to call. The ends were cut back, 4 bases at V and 4 bases at J, with 13 bases in the middle. Germline V gene data show CDR1 as SGHTA and CDR2 as FQGNSA. The CDR3 loop spans 14 amino acids.

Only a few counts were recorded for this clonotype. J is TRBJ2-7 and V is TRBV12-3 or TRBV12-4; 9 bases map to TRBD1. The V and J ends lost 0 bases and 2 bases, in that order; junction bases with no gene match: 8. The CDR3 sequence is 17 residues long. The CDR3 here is CASSLALDRQGAYEQYF. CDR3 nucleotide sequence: TGTGCCAGCAGTTTAGCTTTGGACCGACAGGGGGCCTACGAGCAGTACTTC.

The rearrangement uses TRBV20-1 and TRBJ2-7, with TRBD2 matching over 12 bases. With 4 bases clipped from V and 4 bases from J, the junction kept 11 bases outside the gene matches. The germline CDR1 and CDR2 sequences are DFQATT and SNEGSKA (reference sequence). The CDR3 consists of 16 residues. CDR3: CSATTTGLAGGYEQYF. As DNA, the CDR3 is TGCAGTGCTACCACCACCGGGCTAGCGGGAGGGTACGAGCAGTACTTC.

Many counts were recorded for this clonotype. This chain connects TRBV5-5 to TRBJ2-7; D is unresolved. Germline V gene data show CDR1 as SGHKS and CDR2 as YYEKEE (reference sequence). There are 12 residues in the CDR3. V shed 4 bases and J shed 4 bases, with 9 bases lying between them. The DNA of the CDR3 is TGTGCCAGCAGCACCACACCTTACGAGCAGTACTTC. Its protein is CASSTTPYEQYF.

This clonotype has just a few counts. CDR3 in amino acids: CASSMPGENTQYF. The CDR3 DNA sequence: TGTGCCAGCAGTATGCCGGGAGAAAATACGCAGTATTTT. This sequence joins TRBV12-3 or TRBV12-4 and TRBJ2-3, with D maybe TRBD2 (6 bases). The V end was cut by 5 bases, the J end by 7 bases, with 13 bases between. The CDR3 totals 13 residues.

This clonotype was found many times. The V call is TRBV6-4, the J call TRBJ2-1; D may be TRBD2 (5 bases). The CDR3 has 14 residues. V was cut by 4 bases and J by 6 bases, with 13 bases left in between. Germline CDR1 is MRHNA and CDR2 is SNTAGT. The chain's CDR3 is CASSGGLGPNEQFF. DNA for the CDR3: TGTGCCAGCAGTGGCGGGCTAGGGCCCAATGAGCAGTTCTTC.

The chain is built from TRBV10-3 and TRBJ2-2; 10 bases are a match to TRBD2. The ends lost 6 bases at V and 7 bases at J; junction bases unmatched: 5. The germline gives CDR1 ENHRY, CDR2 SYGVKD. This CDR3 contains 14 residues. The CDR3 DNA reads TGTGCCATCAGAGCGGGAGGGCGTGACGGGGAGCTGTTTTTT. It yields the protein CAIRAGGRDGELFF.

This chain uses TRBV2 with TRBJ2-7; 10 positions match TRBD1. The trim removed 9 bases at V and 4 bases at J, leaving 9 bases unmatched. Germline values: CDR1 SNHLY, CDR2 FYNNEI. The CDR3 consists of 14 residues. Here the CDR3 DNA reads TGTGCCAGTACCCCCGGGACAGGGGTATACGAGCAGTACTTC. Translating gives CASTPGTGVYEQYF.

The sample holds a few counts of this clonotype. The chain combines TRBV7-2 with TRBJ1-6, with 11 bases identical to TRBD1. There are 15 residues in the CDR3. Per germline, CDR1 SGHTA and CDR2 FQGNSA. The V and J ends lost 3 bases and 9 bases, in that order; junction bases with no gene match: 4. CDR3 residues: CASSFGQGAGSPLHF. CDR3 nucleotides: TGTGCCAGCAGCTTCGGACAGGGGGCCGGTTCACCCCTCCACTTT.

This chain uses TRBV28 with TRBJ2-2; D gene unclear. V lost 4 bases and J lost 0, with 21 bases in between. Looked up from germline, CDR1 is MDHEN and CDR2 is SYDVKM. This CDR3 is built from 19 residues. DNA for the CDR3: TGTGCCAGCAGTTCCACATCCATTTGGGCAGTACCGAACACCGGGGAGCTGTTTTTT. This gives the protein CASSSTSIWAVPNTGELFF.

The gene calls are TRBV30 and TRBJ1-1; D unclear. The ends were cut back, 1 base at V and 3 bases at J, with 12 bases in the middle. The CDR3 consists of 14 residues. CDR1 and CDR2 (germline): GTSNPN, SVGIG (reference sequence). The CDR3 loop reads CAWSGRAPDTEAFF. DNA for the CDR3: TGTGCCTGGAGTGGTAGGGCCCCGGACACTGAAGCTTTCTTT.

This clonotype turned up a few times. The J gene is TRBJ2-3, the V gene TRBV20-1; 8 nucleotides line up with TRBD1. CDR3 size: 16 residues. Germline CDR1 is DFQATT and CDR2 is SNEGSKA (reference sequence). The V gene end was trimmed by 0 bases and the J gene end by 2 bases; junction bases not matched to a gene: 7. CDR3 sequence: CSARDVRDRITDTQYF. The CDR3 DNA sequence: TGCAGTGCTAGAGACGTCCGGGACAGGATCACAGATACGCAGTATTTT.

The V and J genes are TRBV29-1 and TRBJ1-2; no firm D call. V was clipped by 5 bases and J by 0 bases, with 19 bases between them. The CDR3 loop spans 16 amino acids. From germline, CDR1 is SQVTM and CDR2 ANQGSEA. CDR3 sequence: CSVYPDIDLANYGYTF. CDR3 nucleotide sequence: TGCAGCGTTTACCCCGACATTGATTTAGCTAACTATGGCTACACCTTC.

CDR3 nucleotide sequence: TGTGCCAGCAGCTTAGGAGTGGACGGGGGGGCCTTTTTCGATGAGCAGTTCTTC. Translating gives CASSLGVDGGAFFDEQFF. The chain is built from TRBV7-8 and TRBJ2-1, with 8 positions matching TRBD2. The germline gives CDR1 SGHVS, CDR2 FQNEAQ. Trimming cost V 1 base and J 8 bases; bases outside gene matches: 16. This CDR3 spans 18 amino acids.